The T cell receptor beta chain under discussion was sequenced for a study of cytomegalovirus exposure and HLA in healthy donors. On the study more broadly: About 85 million unique TCR sequences came from HLA-typed donors in an early release. Study observations and caveats: In a later analysis, HLA-associated beta chains showed higher expansion and lower generation probabilities than comparable chains. Confirmation was obtained in vitro that three CMV-associated chains are specific for CMV antigens.

After removal of 6 bases from V and 3 bases from J, the junction contained 3 bases not matched to a gene. The CDR3 is made up of 13 amino acids. Germline loops: CDR1 ENHRY, CDR2 SYGVKD. The PCR employed 60 Vbeta primers together with 13 Jbeta primers. The data were produced by immunoSEQ multiplex PCR, yet TCRdb's version contains in-frame clones alone and is incomplete. Here the sample spans some 150,000 clones, approximately 72% being singletons. As regards this clone: Its antigen is undetermined.

This chain joins TRBV10-3 and TRBJ1-1; 8 positions match TRBD1. This receptor was identified in a human donor in good health. The sample comprised PBMCs. The CDR3 reads CAIRQGADTEAFF. CDR3 sequence (DNA): TGTGCCATCAGGCAGGGGGCCGACACTGAAGCTTTCTTT.